The 23 T cell receptor beta chains reported below all come from one sample, sequenced in a study of blood T cell repertoires in COVID-19 (dated by TCRdb to 2018 to 2021). The library was made by the immunoSEQ multiplex PCR assay. TCRdb holds this immuneACCESS table with in-frame rearrangements only. Some clones are missing; in checked studies, unresolved V genes explain under half, and the rest has no known cause. The sample records 150,000 to 200,000 clones, almost 80% of which are singletons. The leading ten clones occupy roughly 17% of the sample. The sample consisted of PBMCs or T cells enriched from blood (not recorded which). Source of these receptors: a woman in her forties or fifties who had recovered from COVID-19.

The J gene is TRBJ2-1, the V gene TRBV4-2, with 14 bases lining up with TRBD2. This CDR3 has 16 residues. Germline trimming cut 1 base from V and 8 bases from J; bases unmatched to any gene: 4. Germline V gene lookup returns CDR1 LGHNA and CDR2 YNFKEQ. The CDR3 region has the DNA TGTGCCAGCAGCCAAGGGACTAGCGGGAGGTGGGATGAGCAGTTCTTC. Translation gives CASSQGTSGRWDEQFF.

This chain links TRBV6-5 with TRBJ1-5; no clear D gene. Trimming took off 3 bases at V and 5 bases at J, with 11 bases between the two ends. CDR3 length equals 14 residues. Germline V gives CDR1 MNHEY, CDR2 SVGAGI. CDR3 residues: CASSYSRVHQPQHF. CDR3 sequence (DNA): TGTGCCAGCAGTTATTCTCGGGTTCATCAGCCCCAGCATTTT.

The chain has TRBV5-4 and TRBJ2-1, with 13 bases lining up with TRBD2. The CDR3 contains 15 residues. Unmatched junction bases numbered 6, after V lost 4 bases and J lost 8 bases. Looked up from germline, CDR1 is SGHNT and CDR2 is YYREEE (reference sequence). Here the CDR3 reads CASSEGLAGVYEQFF. In DNA, the CDR3 is TGTGCCAGCAGCGAAGGACTAGCGGGAGTTTATGAGCAGTTCTTC.

J is TRBJ1-1 and V is TRBV7-9; 9 bases map to TRBD1. The germline V gene encodes CDR1 SEHNR and CDR2 FQNEAQ (reference sequence). The CDR3 is 14 amino acids. V trimming: 5 bases; J trimming: 6 bases; junction bases outside the gene matches: 7. CDR3 region: CASSDRQGVPEAFF. As DNA, the CDR3 is TGTGCCAGCAGCGACCGACAGGGGGTCCCTGAAGCTTTCTTT.

The gene calls are TRBV25-1 and TRBJ1-4; D remains ambiguous. Germline CDR1 is MGHDK and CDR2 is SYGVNS. The CDR3 has 17 residues. V dropped 8 bases and J dropped 8 bases, with 27 bases sitting between them. In DNA form, the CDR3 reads TGTGCCAGCGACTCCACCTCGACCCATGAAGCCGACGAAAAACTGTTTTTT. It translates to CASDSTSTHEADEKLFF. Full variable domain (missing parts from reference TRBV25-1 and TRBJ1-4): EADIYQTPRYLVIGTGKKITLECSQTMGHDKMYWYQQDPGMELHLIHYSYGVNSTEKGDLSSESTVSRIRTEHFPLTLESARPSHTSQYLCASDSTSTHEADEKLFFGSGTQLSVL.

This chain uses TRBV5-6 with TRBJ1-2, with TRBD1 identical over 7 bases. The CDR3 has 16 amino acids. Looked up from germline, CDR1 is SGHDT and CDR2 is YYEEEE. J lost 2 bases, V lost 1 base, and 8 bases had no gene match. The DNA of the CDR3 is TGTGCCAGCAGCTTGACTGCAGGGGGTTTAAACTATGGCTACACCTTC. It codes for CASSLTAGGLNYGYTF.

The chain employs TRBV28 and TRBJ1-2; weak D call: TRBD1 (6 bases). Trimming took 3 bases from V and 13 from J, leaving 18 bases between them. The CDR3 covers 13 residues. Germline V lookup: CDR1 MDHEN, CDR2 SYDVKM. CDR3 sequence reads: CASSLGQGPLITF. The CDR3 coding sequence is TGTGCCAGCAGTTTGGGGCAGGGGCCTCTAATCACCTTC.

This chain joins TRBV5-1 and TRBJ1-4; 8 nucleotides line up with TRBD1. Germline trimming cut 1 base from V and 4 bases from J; bases unmatched to any gene: 12. The CDR3 has 18 residues. CDR1 and CDR2 from the germline V gene are SGHRS and YFSETQ. The CDR3: CASSLWGGRDRINEKLFF. The CDR3 region has the DNA TGCGCCAGCAGCTTGTGGGGGGGCCGGGACAGGATTAATGAAAAACTGTTTTTT.

The chain carries TRBV3-1 (or the pseudogene TRBV3-2) and TRBJ2-5; TRBD2 agrees at 8 bases. V trimming: 1 base; J trimming: 5 bases; junction bases outside the gene matches: 0. In germline, CDR1 is LGHDT, CDR2 YNNKEL (reference sequence). This CDR3 comprises 13 residues. The CDR3 loop is CASSQGLAETQYF. The CDR3 DNA reads TGTGCCAGCAGCCAAGGACTAGCGGAGACCCAGTACTTC.

This chain joins TRBV6-5 and TRBJ1-2, with TRBD1 matching over 8 bases. The J segment lost 4 bases and the V segment lost 6 bases, leaving 7 bases of the junction unmatched. Germline CDR1 MNHEY, CDR2 SVGAGI. This CDR3 spans 14 amino acids. The CDR3 DNA is TGTGCCAGCAGGGTGGGACAGGTTCTCTATGGCTACACCTTC. Its translation: CASRVGQVLYGYTF.

The chain carries TRBV3-1 (or the pseudogene TRBV3-2) and TRBJ2-6; a possible D gene is TRBD1 (6 bases). CDR1 is LGHDT, CDR2 YNNKEL, per germline (reference sequence). V was trimmed by 2 bases and J by 0 bases, leaving 14 bases between them. The CDR3 is made up of 18 amino acids. The CDR3 spells CASSQKRDTYSGANVLTF. The DNA of the CDR3 is TGTGCCAGCAGCCAAAAGAGGGACACCTACTCTGGGGCCAACGTCCTGACTTTC.

This chain uses TRBV29-1 with TRBJ1-2; possibly TRBD1 for D (6 bases). Germline V CDR1 and CDR2: SQVTM, ANQGSEA. Trimming left V 6 bases short and J 9 bases short, with 17 bases between. The CDR3 loop spans 12 amino acids. CDR3 in amino acids: CSVTGGAMSYTF. The CDR3, as DNA: TGCAGCGTGACAGGAGGCGCTATGAGCTACACCTTC.

This clone was counted between two and nine times. The V call is TRBV14, the J call TRBJ1-2; a possible D gene is TRBD1 (5 bases). The CDR3 loop spans 14 amino acids. Germline-derived CDR1 and CDR2 are SGHDN and FVKESK. V lost 0 bases, J lost 3 bases, and 8 bases lay in between. CDR3 region: CASSQERGYYGYTF. CDR3 bases: TGTGCCAGCAGCCAAGAAAGGGGTTACTATGGCTACACCTTC.

The chain is built from TRBV19 and TRBJ2-7; TRBD2 matches 15 bases. V shed 5 bases and J 3 bases; nucleotides not matched to a gene: 2. Looked up from germline, CDR1 is LNHDA and CDR2 is SQIVND (reference sequence). The CDR3 covers 15 residues. The DNA for the CDR3 is TGTGCCAGTAGTCCGGGACTAGCGGGAGGCTACGAGCAGTACTTC. Translation gives CASSPGLAGGYEQYF. Filled out from reference TRBV19 and TRBJ2-7, the complete variable domain reads DGGITQSPKYLFRKEGQNVTLSCEQNLNHDAMYWYRQDPGQGLRLIYYSQIVNDFQKGDIAEGYSVSREKKESFPLTVTSAQKNPTAFYLCASSPGLAGGYEQYFGPGTRLTVT.

The CDR3 coding sequence is TGTGCCAGCAGCCAACAGGGTACTACCTACGAGCAGTACTTC. The encoded protein is CASSQQGTTYEQYF. The gene calls are TRBV27 and TRBJ2-7, with D possibly TRBD1 on 6 matching bases. V lost 6 bases, J lost 2 bases, and 14 bases lay in between. The germline CDR1 and CDR2 sequences are MNHEY and SMNVEV (reference sequence). The CDR3 spans 14 residues.

This clone was detected ten times or more. The chain couples TRBV5-1 to TRBJ2-7, with 9 bases matching TRBD1. The CDR3 length is 14 residues. Germline CDR1 is SGHRS and CDR2 is YFSETQ. Trimming took 4 bases from V and 4 from J; bases not matched to a gene: 6. CDR3: CASSPTGQGYEQYF. DNA for the CDR3: TGCGCCAGCAGCCCCACGGGACAGGGATACGAGCAGTACTTC.

The chain links TRBV28 to TRBJ2-5; D is unresolved. The germline V and J ends were trimmed by 5 bases and 7 bases, with 8 bases remaining between them. CDR1 is MDHEN and CDR2 is SYDVKM in the germline V gene. The CDR3 has 11 residues. CDR3 nucleotides: TGTGCCAGCAGTCCCCCGGGGACCCAGTACTTC. Amino acid sequence: CASSPPGTQYF.

This rearrangement joins TRBV6-5 to TRBJ2-2; TRBD2 aligns across 8 bases. V lost 6 bases to trimming and J lost 7 bases; unmatched junction nucleotides: 10. From germline, CDR1 is MNHEY and CDR2 SVGAGI. The length of the CDR3 is 15 residues. The CDR3 here is CASRKGAGGGGELFF. As DNA, the CDR3 is TGTGCCAGCAGAAAAGGGGCGGGAGGTGGCGGGGAGCTGTTTTTT.

This clone was detected a few times. V usage is TRBV28 and J usage is TRBJ1-4; 8 nucleotides agree with TRBD1. This CDR3 comprises 13 residues. V shed 8 bases, J shed 4 bases, and the junction held 3 bases outside the gene matches. Germline-derived CDR1 and CDR2 are MDHEN and SYDVKM. The CDR3 loop reads CASAGGGNEKLFF. In DNA form, the CDR3 reads TGTGCCAGCGCAGGGGGCGGTAATGAAAAACTGTTTTTT.

V and J are TRBV9 and TRBJ2-2; 10 nucleotides align to TRBD1. This CDR3 is 19 amino acids long. Germline CDR1 reads SGDLS; CDR2 reads YYNGEE. Unmatched junction bases numbered 15, after V lost 3 bases and J lost 4 bases. The CDR3 reads CASSGIRDRGVQGTGELFF. For the CDR3, the DNA is TGTGCCAGCAGCGGTATCCGGGACAGGGGCGTACAGGGCACCGGGGAGCTGTTTTTT.

The chain links TRBV6-2 or TRBV6-3 to TRBJ2-1; D may be TRBD2 (6 bases). This CDR3 contains 17 residues. Trimming removed 0 bases from V and 0 bases from J, with 12 bases in between. Germline CDR1 is MNHEY and CDR2 is SVGEGT. Here the CDR3 reads CASSYSREGSSYNEQFF. CDR3 DNA: TGTGCCAGCAGTTACTCGCGGGAAGGGAGCTCCTACAATGAGCAGTTCTTC.

This chain uses TRBV3-1 (or the pseudogene TRBV3-2) with TRBJ2-7, with D tentatively TRBD2 (6 bases). Trimming stripped 5 bases from V and 0 bases from J, with 11 bases between. Germline-derived CDR1 and CDR2 are LGHDT and YNNKEL (reference sequence). The CDR3 runs to 14 residues. CDR3 region: CASSSGTPSYEQYF. The CDR3 DNA is TGTGCCAGCAGCTCCGGGACTCCCTCCTACGAGCAGTACTTC.

The chain couples TRBV11-2 to TRBJ1-3; D ambiguous. The germline V gene has CDR1 SGHAT and CDR2 FQNNGV. With 1 base removed from V and 4 bases from J, the gap between germline ends came to 5 bases. The length of the CDR3 is 13 residues. CDR3 loop: CASSLGVGNTIYF. CDR3 DNA: TGTGCCAGCAGCTTAGGAGTAGGAAACACCATATATTTT.